The clone carrying this T cell receptor (beta chain) was picked up a small number of times. In germline, CDR1 is LNHNV, CDR2 YYDKDF (reference sequence). J gave up 2 bases and V 7 bases, and 7 bases lay outside the gene matches. The CDR3 is 15 residues long. Regions amplified from RNA transcripts were the TCR beta CDR3 regions. The HTBI primer set was used in a first-round RT-PCR of the TCR CDR3. From the multiplex PCR reads, TCRdb called clonotypes with MiXCR, one entry per CDR3 protein. The repertoire consists of under 400,000 distinct CDR3 sequences, with roughly 15% occurring once and the leading ten covering roughly 20%. These data come from a study of T cells in Graves' hyperthyroidism and ophthalmopathy.

The receptor was derived from a woman in her fifties or sixties with Graves' ophthalmopathy. Sequencing used blood. J is TRBJ2-2 and V is TRBV15; 7 bases are shared with TRBD1. The CDR3 bases are TGTGCCACCAAAATCGGGACAGTTAACACCGGGGAGCTGTTTTTT. This gives the protein CATKIGTVNTGELFF.